This TCR beta chain was sequenced in a study of cytomegalovirus exposure and HLA in healthy donors. Whole-study findings and limits: It was only CMV serostatus that was available as immune exposure information. Segments of the TCR beta V type were, in most cases, productive about 90% or about 30% of the time in an earlier analysis. A later analysis linked around 15,000 TCR beta sequences to HLA alleles at 0.05 false discovery rate.

Germline CDR1 reads SQVTM; CDR2 reads ANQGSEA. V dropped 6 bases and J dropped 3 bases, with 14 bases sitting between them. This CDR3 is built from 13 residues. PCR used 60 Vbeta primers and 13 Jbeta primers. Assay used: immunoSEQ multiplex PCR; TCRdb lists only in-frame clones, some missing. The sample holds tens of thousands of clones, 65% to 80% seen once. As regards this clone: Its antigen is not identified.

The clonotype was recovered from a man aged 25-45 years in good health and CMV-seronegative. Sequencing used PBMCs. This sequence joins TRBV29-1 and TRBJ1-2; D unresolved. The CDR3 nucleotides are TGCAGCGTGGGCGGACGGCGGGACTATGGCTACACCTTC. Translating gives CSVGGRRDYGYTF.